A single sample gave rise to the 7 T cell receptor beta chains below, sequenced in a study of blood T cell repertoires in COVID-19. Measured with immunoSEQ multiplex PCR; TCRdb has only the in-frame clones, and not every one. The sample has a few hundred thousand clones, around 85% seen once. Sequencing was carried out using peripheral blood. The receptors were sampled from a woman aged 18 to 35 with acute or convalescent COVID-19.

The rearrangement joins TRBV6-6 to TRBJ2-3; D is unresolved. The germline V gene encodes CDR1 MNHNY and CDR2 SVGAGI (reference sequence). Trimming removed 6 bases at V and 6 bases at J, with 10 bases between. The CDR3 contains 12 residues. CDR3 loop: CASRLRSDTQYF. For the CDR3, the DNA is TGTGCCAGCAGGTTGAGGTCGGATACGCAGTATTTT.

The chain carries TRBV29-1 and TRBJ1-1; tentatively, D is TRBD1 (5 bases). The CDR3 consists of 13 residues. CDR1 is SQVTM and CDR2 is ANQGSEA in the germline V gene. V shed 1 base and J shed 4 bases, with 10 bases lying between them. The DNA of the CDR3 is TGCAGCGTTGAAGCTGGGGCTTTCACTGAAGCTTTCTTT. Its translation is CSVEAGAFTEAFF.

This chain connects TRBV6-5 to TRBJ2-7, with D possibly TRBD2 on 5 matching bases. Trimming left V 6 bases short and J 6 bases short, with 12 bases between. The CDR3 runs 12 residues. The germline V gene has CDR1 MNHEY and CDR2 SVGAGI. CDR3 in amino acids: CASRPHRGEQYF. CDR3 bases: TGTGCCAGCAGACCCCATCGGGGCGAGCAGTACTTC.

J is TRBJ2-1 and V is TRBV7-9; 12 bases fit TRBD1. Per germline, CDR1 SEHNR and CDR2 FQNEAQ (reference sequence). CDR3 length: 14 amino acids. V lost 4 bases and J lost 8; bases outside the gene matches: 3. The CDR3 spells CASSSRDRGHEQFF. Here the CDR3 DNA reads TGTGCCAGCAGCTCCCGGGACAGGGGGCATGAGCAGTTCTTC.

This chain links TRBV19 with TRBJ1-1; TRBD1 aligns across 10 bases. The CDR3 contains 15 residues. Losses at the gene ends were 5 bases for V and 4 bases for J; bases not matched to a gene: 7. Germline V lookup: CDR1 LNHDA, CDR2 SQIVND (reference sequence). CDR3 sequence: CASSGPRTGGTEAFF. CDR3 DNA: TGTGCCAGTAGTGGACCCCGGACAGGGGGCACTGAAGCTTTCTTT. Filled out from reference TRBV19 and TRBJ1-1, the complete variable domain reads DGGITQSPKYLFRKEGQNVTLSCEQNLNHDAMYWYRQDPGQGLRLIYYSQIVNDFQKGDIAEGYSVSREKKESFPLTVTSAQKNPTAFYLCASSGPRTGGTEAFFGQGTRLTVV.

CDR3 sequence reads: CASSYYRGSSYNEQFF. The CDR3 DNA is TGTGCCAGCAGTTACTACCGCGGGAGCTCCTACAATGAGCAGTTCTTC. This chain links TRBV6-6 with TRBJ2-1; 7 bases agree with TRBD2. Germline CDR1 is MNHNY and CDR2 is SVGAGI (reference sequence). With 1 base clipped from V and 0 bases from J, the junction kept 3 bases outside the gene matches. The CDR3 extends over 16 amino acids.

This clone was picked up a small number of times. The CDR3 loop is CATSRQTDYGYTF. Written as DNA, the CDR3 is TGTGCCACCAGCAGACAGACAGACTATGGCTACACCTTC. This rearrangement joins TRBV15 to TRBJ1-2; TRBD1 might be the D (5 bases). Per germline, CDR1 LNHNV and CDR2 YYDKDF (reference sequence). The CDR3 totals 13 residues. V lost 2 bases, J lost 3 bases, and 7 bases lay in between.